Presented here are 19 T cell receptor beta chains from one specimen sequenced in a study of human CD8 memory T cell subsets. UMI-labeled 5' RACE was the method by which TCR beta libraries were made. TCRdb re-called the 5' RACE reads and shows each CDR3 protein once, DNA omitted. The ten top clones account for around 20%, within a sample of more than 10,000 distinct CDR3 sequences. The specimen was CD8+ T cells from PBMCs. These receptors originate from a human donor in good health.

V gene TRBV7-6 combines with J gene TRBJ1-1; TCRdb calls TRBD1, which cannot be checked without DNA. Germline loops: CDR1 SGHVS, CDR2 FNYEAQ. This CDR3 spans 16 amino acids. The CDR3 loop reads CASSLEGARLDTEAFF.

V and J are TRBV7-9 and TRBJ1-2. Germline CDR1 is SEHNR and CDR2 is FQNEAQ (reference sequence). The CDR3 extends over 13 amino acids. The CDR3 sequence: CASSLAAGHGYTF.

The CDR3 here is CASSYPSGLQFF. The rearrangement uses TRBV6-2 or TRBV6-3 and TRBJ2-1; TCRdb indicates TRBD2, and absent DNA this call remains unverified. In germline, CDR1 is MNHEY, CDR2 SVGEGT. This CDR3 contains 12 residues.

The rearrangement joins TRBV25-1 to TRBJ2-2. Per germline, CDR1 MGHDK and CDR2 SYGVNS. The CDR3 is made up of 13 amino acids. The CDR3 spells CASTTGLSGELFF.

This clonotype counts as medium-sized by frequency. The gene calls are TRBV28 and TRBJ1-1; TCRdb's D gene call, TRBD1, goes unchecked for lack of DNA. Germline CDR1 is MDHEN and CDR2 is SYDVKM. The CDR3 covers 14 residues. CDR3 loop: CASSLSGGAREAFF.

This chain links TRBV4-1 with TRBJ2-7; TCRdb designates TRBD1, a call that cannot be tested without DNA. Germline loops: CDR1 MGHRA, CDR2 YSYEKL. This CDR3 has 14 amino acids. CDR3 amino acids: CASSVGTASYEQYF.

The chain is built from TRBV28 and TRBJ2-7; with no DNA, the TCRdb D assignment of TRBD1 cannot be verified. The CDR3 runs to 14 residues. The germline gives CDR1 MDHEN, CDR2 SYDVKM. CDR3 loop: CASRQLQGRYEQYF.

The CDR3 reads CASSATGTSEAFF. The chain employs TRBV6-4 and TRBJ1-1. CDR1 and CDR2 from the germline V gene are MRHNA and SNTAGT. The CDR3 has 13 residues.

This rearrangement joins TRBV5-1 to TRBJ2-1; there is no DNA to check the TCRdb D call of TRBD1. This CDR3 region has 16 residues. CDR1 and CDR2 from the germline V gene are SGHRS and YFSETQ. Here the CDR3 reads CASSPGRGAPYNEQFF.

The rearrangement uses TRBV27 and TRBJ2-3. CDR3 length: 15 residues. Germline V CDR1 and CDR2: MNHEY, SMNVEV (reference sequence). This CDR3 is CASSLVAVYTDTQYF.

J is TRBJ1-2 and V is TRBV7-9; TCRdb's assignment of TRBD1 cannot be checked, as there is no DNA. Germline values: CDR1 SEHNR, CDR2 FQNEAQ (reference sequence). The CDR3 length is 17 residues. This CDR3 reads CASSYGSTGGVGYGYTF.

The CDR3: CASSPSGTGITEAFF. The chain employs TRBV4-3 and TRBJ1-1; TCRdb's D call of TRBD1 is untestable without DNA. This CDR3 contains 15 residues. CDR1 is LGHNA, CDR2 YSLEER, per germline.

The rearrangement joins TRBV7-8 to TRBJ1-1. CDR3 length: 13 amino acids. Germline CDR1 and CDR2: SGHVS and FQNEAQ. The CDR3 region is CASSLLENTEAFF.

The CDR3 reads CASTGGGHGELFF. The chain links TRBV7-9 to TRBJ2-2; the TCRdb D gene call, TRBD1, has no DNA to confirm it. The CDR3 extends over 13 amino acids. Per the germline V gene, CDR1 is SEHNR and CDR2 is FQNEAQ (reference sequence).

The chain links TRBV7-8 to TRBJ2-1. The CDR3 runs 17 residues. CDR1 and CDR2 (germline): SGHVS, FQNEAQ. The CDR3 sequence: CASSLTMSGGAYNEQFF.

The V and J genes are TRBV30 and TRBJ2-1; there is no DNA to check the TCRdb D call of TRBD2. The CDR3 runs 13 residues. Germline V lookup: CDR1 GTSNPN, CDR2 SVGIG (reference sequence). The CDR3 here is CVLITTTSNEQFF.

The rearrangement joins TRBV7-8 to TRBJ1-2; the D call of TRBD1 rests on TCRdb alone, since no DNA is present to check it. Germline V gene lookup returns CDR1 SGHVS and CDR2 FQNEAQ. The CDR3 is 14 residues long. The CDR3 protein is CASSSPGGDYGYTF.

The CDR3 spells CASSLVGGGTDTQYF. The chain carries TRBV7-6 and TRBJ2-3; TCRdb gives TRBD2 as the D gene, but with no DNA this cannot be confirmed. Germline CDR1 SGHVS, CDR2 FNYEAQ. The CDR3 extends over 15 amino acids.

The chain uses TRBV2 and TRBJ2-3; the TRBD2 assignment by TCRdb is unverifiable without DNA. The CDR3 has 13 residues. Germline V lookup: CDR1 SNHLY, CDR2 FYNNEI. CDR3 in amino acids: CASKRVLTDTQYF.